Judged by abundance, the clone carrying this T cell receptor (beta chain) is medium-sized. As yet, its antigen is unknown. CDR3 length: 15 amino acids. V lost 5 bases to trimming and J lost 2 bases, with 19 bases between them. CDR1 is GTSNPN and CDR2 is SVGIG in the germline V gene (reference sequence). This specimen belongs to a study of OX40 agonist ivuxolimab in advanced cancers. Blood sampling was done at baseline, cycle 4 day 1, and cycle 7 day 1. Libraries were prepared by immunoSEQ multiplex PCR; TCRdb keeps only in-frame clonotypes and omits some of them. Of 6,800 or so clones in the sample, 76% were seen once. Study results and caveats: In the 0.1 to 3.0 mg/kg range, CD4+ and CD8+ blood T cells had expanded clonally by week 6. Partial responders at 0.1-3.0 mg/kg had among the lowest clonal expansion.

This rearrangement joins TRBV30 to TRBJ2-7; the D gene is possibly TRBD2 (6 bases). The sample consisted of CD4+ or CD8+ T cells sorted from blood, taken in a trial of the OX40 agonist ivuxolimab. This TCR derives from an adult with an advanced solid tumor such as melanoma, head and neck, liver or kidney cancer. The CDR3 protein is CAWGGEEQETYEQYF. CDR3 nucleotide sequence: TGTGCCTGGGGAGGGGAGGAACAGGAAACCTACGAGCAGTACTTC.